This T cell receptor (beta chain) was profiled in a study of T cell repertoires in cytomegalovirus infection. Study as a whole: Carrying CMV and the relevant HLA type showed in public TCR beta signatures.

The germline V gene has CDR1 MNHNY and CDR2 SVGAGI (reference sequence). CDR3 length: 15 amino acids. V lost 6 bases to trimming and J lost 0 bases, with 15 bases between them. This clonotype was seen a handful of times. Antigen unknown. Each CDR3 protein is one row after TCRdb ran MiXCR on the reads. The table lists approximately 140,000 distinct CDR3 sequences, more than 7% of them singletons. Overall study findings and caveats: Adding up the frequency of public TCR beta families identified people who carried CMV plus the relevant HLA. The response measured ex vivo was dominated by TCR beta clonotypes (HLA-C-restricted and CMV-specific).

Specimen: PBMCs. The origin of this receptor is a human donor in good health (CMV status not recorded). Some clones in this sample may be carry-over from other donors' samples. This chain connects TRBV6-6 to TRBJ2-7; D is perhaps TRBD1 (6 bases). This CDR3 is CASSTTGTSSYEQYF. CDR3 sequence (DNA): TGTGCCAGCAGCACCACAGGGACCAGCTCCTACGAGCAGTACTTC.